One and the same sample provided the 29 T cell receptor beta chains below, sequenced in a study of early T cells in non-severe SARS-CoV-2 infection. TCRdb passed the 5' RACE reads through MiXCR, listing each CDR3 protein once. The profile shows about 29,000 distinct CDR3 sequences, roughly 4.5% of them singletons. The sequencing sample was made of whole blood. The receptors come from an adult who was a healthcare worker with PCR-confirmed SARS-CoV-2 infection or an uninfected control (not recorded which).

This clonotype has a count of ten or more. The CDR3 coding sequence is TGTGCCAGCTCAACGGGACAGGGGGCGAGAGGGCAGCCCCAGCATTTT. This translates into CASSTGQGARGQPQHF. The chain has TRBV18 and TRBJ1-5; 12 bases fit TRBD1. CDR1 and CDR2 from the germline V gene are KGHSH and LQKENI. V shed 5 bases and J 7 bases; nucleotides not matched to a gene: 9. CDR3 length: 16 residues. The whole variable domain, remainder taken from reference TRBV18 and TRBJ1-5, is NAGVMQNPRHLVRRRGQEARLRCSPMKGHSHVYWYRQLPEEGLKFMVYLQKENIIDESGMPKERFSAEFPKEGPSILRIQQVVRGDSAAYFCASSTGQGARGQPQHFGDGTRLSIL.

In DNA form, the CDR3 reads TGTGCCAGCAGCCTCTCCAGCGGGGGGCCCGAAGGGGATACGCAGTATTTT. As protein: CASSLSSGGPEGDTQYF. V is TRBV7-3 and J is TRBJ2-3; TRBD2 agrees at 9 bases. CDR3 length: 17 residues. CDR1 is SGHTA and CDR2 is FQGTGA in the germline V gene. J lost 6 bases, V lost 5 bases, and 15 bases had no gene match.

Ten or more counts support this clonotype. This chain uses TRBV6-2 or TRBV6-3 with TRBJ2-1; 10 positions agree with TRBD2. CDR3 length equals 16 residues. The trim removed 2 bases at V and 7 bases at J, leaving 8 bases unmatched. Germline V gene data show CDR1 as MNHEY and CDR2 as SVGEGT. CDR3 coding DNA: TGTGCCAGCAGTTACGTAGCGGGGGGCCATAGAAATGAGCAGTTCTTC. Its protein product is CASSYVAGGHRNEQFF.

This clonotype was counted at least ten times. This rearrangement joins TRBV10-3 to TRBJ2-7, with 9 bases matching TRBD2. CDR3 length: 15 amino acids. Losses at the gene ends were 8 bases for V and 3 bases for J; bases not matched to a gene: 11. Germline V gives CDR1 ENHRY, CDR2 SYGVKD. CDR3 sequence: CAIPKGNSGSYEQYF. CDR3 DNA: TGTGCCATCCCGAAGGGTAATAGCGGGAGCTACGAGCAGTACTTC.

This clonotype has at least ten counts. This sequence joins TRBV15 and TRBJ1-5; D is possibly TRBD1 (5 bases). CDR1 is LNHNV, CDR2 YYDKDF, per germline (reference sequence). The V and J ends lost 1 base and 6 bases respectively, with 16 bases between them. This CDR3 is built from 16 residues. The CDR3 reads CATSRGSLGAIQPQHF. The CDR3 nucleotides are TGTGCCACCAGCAGAGGATCTTTAGGGGCGATTCAGCCCCAGCATTTT.

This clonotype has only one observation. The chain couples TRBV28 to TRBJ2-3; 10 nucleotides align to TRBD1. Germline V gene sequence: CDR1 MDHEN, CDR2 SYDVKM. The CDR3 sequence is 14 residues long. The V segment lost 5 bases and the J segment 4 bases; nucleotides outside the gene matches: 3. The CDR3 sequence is CASSRTGGPDTQYF. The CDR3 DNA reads TGTGCCAGCAGTAGGACAGGGGGACCAGATACGCAGTATTTT.

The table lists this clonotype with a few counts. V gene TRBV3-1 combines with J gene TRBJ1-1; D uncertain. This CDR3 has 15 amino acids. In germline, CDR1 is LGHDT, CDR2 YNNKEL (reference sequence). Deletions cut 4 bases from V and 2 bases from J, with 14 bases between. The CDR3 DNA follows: TGTGCCAGCAGCCCGCGGGCACAGCAAAACACTGAAGCTTTCTTT. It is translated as CASSPRAQQNTEAFF.

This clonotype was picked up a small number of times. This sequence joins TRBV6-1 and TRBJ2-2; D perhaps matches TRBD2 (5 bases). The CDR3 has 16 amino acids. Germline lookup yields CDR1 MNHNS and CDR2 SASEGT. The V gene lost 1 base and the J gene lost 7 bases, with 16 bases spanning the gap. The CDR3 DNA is TGTGCCAGCAGTGAAGAGAGACTAAGTTTAGGCGGGGAGCTGTTTTTT. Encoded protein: CASSEERLSLGGELFF.

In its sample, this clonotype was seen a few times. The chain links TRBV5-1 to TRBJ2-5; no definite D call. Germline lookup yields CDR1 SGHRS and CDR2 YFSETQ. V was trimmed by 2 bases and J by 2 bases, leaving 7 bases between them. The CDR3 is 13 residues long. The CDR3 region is CASSFQQQETQYF. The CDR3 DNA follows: TGCGCCAGCAGCTTTCAACAGCAAGAGACCCAGTACTTC.

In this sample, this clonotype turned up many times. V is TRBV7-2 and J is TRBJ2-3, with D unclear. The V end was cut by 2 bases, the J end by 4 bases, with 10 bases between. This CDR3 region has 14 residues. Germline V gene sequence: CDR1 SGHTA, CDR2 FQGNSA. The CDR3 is CASSLRGIADTQYF. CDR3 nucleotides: TGTGCCAGCAGCTTAAGAGGTATCGCAGATACGCAGTATTTT.

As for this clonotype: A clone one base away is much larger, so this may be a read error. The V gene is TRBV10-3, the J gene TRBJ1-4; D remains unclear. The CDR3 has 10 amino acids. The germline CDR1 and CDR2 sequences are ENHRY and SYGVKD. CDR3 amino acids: CTAGGEKLFF. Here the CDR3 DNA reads TGTACCGCCGGCGGGGAAAAACTGTTTTTT.

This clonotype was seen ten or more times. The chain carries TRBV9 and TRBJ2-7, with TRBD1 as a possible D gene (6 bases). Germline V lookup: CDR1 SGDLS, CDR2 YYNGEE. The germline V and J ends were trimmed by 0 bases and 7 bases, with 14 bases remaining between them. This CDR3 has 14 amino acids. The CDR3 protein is CASSVATGFGEQYF. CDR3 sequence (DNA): TGTGCCAGCAGCGTAGCGACAGGATTTGGAGAGCAGTACTTC.

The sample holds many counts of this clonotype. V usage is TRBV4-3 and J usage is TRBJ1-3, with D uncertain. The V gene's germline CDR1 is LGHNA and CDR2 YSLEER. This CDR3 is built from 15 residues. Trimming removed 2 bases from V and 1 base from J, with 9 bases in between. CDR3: CASSQNTVSGNTIYF. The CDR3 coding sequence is TGCGCCAGCAGCCAAAATACCGTATCTGGAAACACCATATATTTT.

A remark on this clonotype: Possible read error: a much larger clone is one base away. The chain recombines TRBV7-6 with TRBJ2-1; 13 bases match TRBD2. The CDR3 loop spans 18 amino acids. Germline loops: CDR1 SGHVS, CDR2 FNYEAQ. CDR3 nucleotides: TGTGCCAACAGCTCACTAGCGGGAGGGGTTTCTTGGGCCAATGAGCAGTTCTTC. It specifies CANSSLAGGVSWANEQFF. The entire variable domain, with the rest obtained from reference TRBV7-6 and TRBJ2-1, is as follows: GAGVSQSPRYKVTKRGQDVALRCDPISGHVSLYWYRQALGQGPEFLTYFNYEAQQDKSGLPNDRFSAERPEGSISTLTIQRTEQRDSAMYRCANSSLAGGVSWANEQFFGPGTRLTVL.

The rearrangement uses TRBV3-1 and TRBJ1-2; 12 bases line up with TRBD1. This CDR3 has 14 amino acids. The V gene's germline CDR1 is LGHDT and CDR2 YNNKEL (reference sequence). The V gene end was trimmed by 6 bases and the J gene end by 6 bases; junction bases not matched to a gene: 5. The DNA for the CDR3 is TGTGCCAGCAGGGGGACAGGGGGCGCGGATGGCTACACCTTC. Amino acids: CASRGTGGADGYTF.

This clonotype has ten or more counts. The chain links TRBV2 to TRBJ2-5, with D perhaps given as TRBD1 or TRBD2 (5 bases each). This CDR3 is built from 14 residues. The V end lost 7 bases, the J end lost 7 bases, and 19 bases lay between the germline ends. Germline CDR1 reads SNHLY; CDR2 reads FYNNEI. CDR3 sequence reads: CASMVGGVSWTQYF. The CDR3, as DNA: TGTGCCAGCATGGTTGGGGGAGTATCGTGGACCCAGTACTTC.

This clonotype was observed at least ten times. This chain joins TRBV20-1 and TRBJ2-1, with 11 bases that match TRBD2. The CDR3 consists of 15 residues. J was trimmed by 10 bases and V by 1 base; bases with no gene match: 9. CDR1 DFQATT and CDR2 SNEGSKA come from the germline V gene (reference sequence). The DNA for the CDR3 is TGCAGTGCTAGAGGGTTTAGCGGGGGGGCCTTAGAGCAGTTCTTC. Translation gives CSARGFSGGALEQFF.

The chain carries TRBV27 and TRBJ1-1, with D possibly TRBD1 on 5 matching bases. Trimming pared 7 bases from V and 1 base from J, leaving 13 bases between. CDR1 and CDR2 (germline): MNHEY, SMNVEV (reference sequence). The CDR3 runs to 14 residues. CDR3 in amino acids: CASIGQGTNTEAFF. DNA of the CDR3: TGTGCCAGCATAGGCCAGGGCACGAACACTGAAGCTTTCTTT.

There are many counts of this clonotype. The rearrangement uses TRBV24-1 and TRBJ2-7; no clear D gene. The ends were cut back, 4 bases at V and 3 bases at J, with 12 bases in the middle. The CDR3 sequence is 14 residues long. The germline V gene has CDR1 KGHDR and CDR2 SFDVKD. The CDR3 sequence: CATSEFARIYEQYF. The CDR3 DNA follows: TGTGCCACCAGTGAATTCGCCAGGATCTACGAGCAGTACTTC.

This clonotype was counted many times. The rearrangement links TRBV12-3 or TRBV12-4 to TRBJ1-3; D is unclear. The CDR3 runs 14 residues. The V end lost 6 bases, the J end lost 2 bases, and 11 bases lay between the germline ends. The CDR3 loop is CASRRLTAGNTIYF. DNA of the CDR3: TGTGCCAGCAGACGATTAACGGCTGGAAACACCATATATTTT.

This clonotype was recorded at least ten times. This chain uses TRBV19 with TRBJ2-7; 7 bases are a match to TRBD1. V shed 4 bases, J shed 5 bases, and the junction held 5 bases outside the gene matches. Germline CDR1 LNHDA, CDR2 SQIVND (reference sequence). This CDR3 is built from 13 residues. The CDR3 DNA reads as TGTGCCAGTAGTACGACAGGGTTCGACGAGCAGTACTTC. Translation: CASSTTGFDEQYF.

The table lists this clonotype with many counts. The CDR3: CSVQSWTVNTEAFF. The CDR3 DNA reads TGCAGCGTTCAGAGTTGGACGGTTAACACTGAAGCTTTCTTT. This sequence joins TRBV29-1 and TRBJ1-1; D is unclear. CDR1 and CDR2 (germline): SQVTM, ANQGSEA. Trimming shortened V by 5 bases and J by 2 bases, and 15 bases separated the two germline ends. CDR3 length: 14 residues.

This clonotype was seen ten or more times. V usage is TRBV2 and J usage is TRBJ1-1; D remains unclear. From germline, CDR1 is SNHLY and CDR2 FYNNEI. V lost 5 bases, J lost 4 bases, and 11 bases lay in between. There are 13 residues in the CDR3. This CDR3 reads CASSPVISTEAFF. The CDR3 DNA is TGTGCCAGCAGTCCGGTGATAAGCACTGAAGCTTTCTTT.

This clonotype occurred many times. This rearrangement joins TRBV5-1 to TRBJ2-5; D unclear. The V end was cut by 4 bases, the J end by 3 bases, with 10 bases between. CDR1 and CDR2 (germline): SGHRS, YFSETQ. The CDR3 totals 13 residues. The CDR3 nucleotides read TGCGCCAGCAGCCCCGGGTGGGAAGAGACCCAGTACTTC. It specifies CASSPGWEETQYF.

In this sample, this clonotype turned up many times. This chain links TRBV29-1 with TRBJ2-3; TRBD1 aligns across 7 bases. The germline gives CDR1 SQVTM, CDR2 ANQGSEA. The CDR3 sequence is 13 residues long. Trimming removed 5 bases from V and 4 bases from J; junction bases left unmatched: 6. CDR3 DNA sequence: TGCAGCGTTTCTAGGGGGCGGGCAGATACGCAGTATTTT. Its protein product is CSVSRGRADTQYF.

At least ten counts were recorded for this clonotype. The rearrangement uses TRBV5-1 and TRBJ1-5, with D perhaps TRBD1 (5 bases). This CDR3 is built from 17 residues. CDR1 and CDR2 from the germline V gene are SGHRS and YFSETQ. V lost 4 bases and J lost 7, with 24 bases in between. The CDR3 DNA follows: TGCGCCAGCAGCCGACGCCCTCTGACAGAGAGTGAACAGCCCCAGCATTTT. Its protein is CASSRRPLTESEQPQHF. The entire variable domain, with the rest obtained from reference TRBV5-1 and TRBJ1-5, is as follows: KAGVTQTPRYLIKTRGQQVTLSCSPISGHRSVSWYQQTPGQGLQFLFEYFSETQRNKGNFPGRFSGRQFSNSRSEMNVSTLELGDSALYLCASSRRPLTESEQPQHFGDGTRLSIL.

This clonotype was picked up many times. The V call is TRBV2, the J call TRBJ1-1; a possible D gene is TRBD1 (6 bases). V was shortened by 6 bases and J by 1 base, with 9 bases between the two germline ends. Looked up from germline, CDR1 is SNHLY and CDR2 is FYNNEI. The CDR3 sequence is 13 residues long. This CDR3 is CASRLQGNTEAFF. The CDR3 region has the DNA TGTGCCAGCAGGTTACAGGGGAACACTGAAGCTTTCTTT.

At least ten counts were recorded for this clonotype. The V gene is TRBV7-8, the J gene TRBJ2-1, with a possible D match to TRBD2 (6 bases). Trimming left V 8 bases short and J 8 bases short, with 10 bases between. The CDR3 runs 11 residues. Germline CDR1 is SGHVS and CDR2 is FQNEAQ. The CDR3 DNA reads TGTGCCAGCGGGGGGACGGATGAGCAGTTCTTC. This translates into CASGGTDEQFF.

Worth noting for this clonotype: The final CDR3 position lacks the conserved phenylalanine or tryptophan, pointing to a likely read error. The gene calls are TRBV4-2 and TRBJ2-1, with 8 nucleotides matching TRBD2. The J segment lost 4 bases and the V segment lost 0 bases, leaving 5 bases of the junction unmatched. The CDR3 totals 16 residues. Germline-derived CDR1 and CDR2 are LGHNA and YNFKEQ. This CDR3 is CASSQDHTSGYNEQFS. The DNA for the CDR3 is TGTGCCAGCAGCCAAGATCACACTAGCGGTTACAATGAGCAGTTCTCC.